The next 2 T cell receptor beta chains were all read from a single sample in a study of graft-versus-host responses after intestinal transplantation. Antigens of these TCRs are unknown. Profiling relied on immunoSEQ multiplex PCR, and the TCRdb table lists in-frame clones only, not all of them. The table has 100,000 or so clones, 92% seen once; the top ten hold more than 0.15%. The sequenced sample was unstimulated CD4+ T cells sorted from spleen or lymph node cells, obtained before intestinal transplant. These TCRs come from a human donor who received an intestinal transplant.

This clone was seen once. The CDR3 reads CASSPSAATYNEQFF. The CDR3 bases are TGCGCCAGCAGCCCGTCAGCGGCGACCTACAATGAGCAGTTCTTC. The J gene is TRBJ2-1, the V gene TRBV5-1; a weak D match, TRBD2 (5 bases). Trimming removed 4 bases from V and 2 bases from J, with 13 bases in between. Germline V gene lookup returns CDR1 SGHRS and CDR2 YFSETQ. The CDR3 has 15 amino acids.

The genes are TRBV28 and TRBJ1-5; D is unresolved. In germline, CDR1 is MDHEN, CDR2 SYDVKM. The V gene lost 6 bases and the J gene lost 1 base, with 10 bases spanning the gap. This CDR3 spans 14 amino acids. CDR3 nucleotides: TGTGCCAGCAGCGAACCCCGGAGCAATCAGCCCCAGCATTTT. Residues: CASSEPRSNQPQHF.